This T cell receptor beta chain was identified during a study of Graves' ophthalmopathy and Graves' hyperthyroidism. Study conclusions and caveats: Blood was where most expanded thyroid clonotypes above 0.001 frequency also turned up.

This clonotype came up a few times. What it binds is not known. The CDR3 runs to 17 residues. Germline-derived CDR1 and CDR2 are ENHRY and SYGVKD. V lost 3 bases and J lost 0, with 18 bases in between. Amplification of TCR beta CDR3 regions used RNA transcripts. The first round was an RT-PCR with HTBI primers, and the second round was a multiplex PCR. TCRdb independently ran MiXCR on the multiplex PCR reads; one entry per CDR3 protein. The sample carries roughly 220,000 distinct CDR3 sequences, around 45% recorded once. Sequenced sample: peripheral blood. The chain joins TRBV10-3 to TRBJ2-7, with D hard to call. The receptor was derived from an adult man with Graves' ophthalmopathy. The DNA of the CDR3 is TGTGCCATCAGTGACGAGGACCGTGGGCCGAGCTCCTACGAGCAGTACTTC. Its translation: CAISDEDRGPSSYEQYF.